This T cell receptor beta chain originates from a study of radiotherapy plus CTLA-4 blockade in lung cancer. For the study at large: Patients showed objective responses in 15% to 20% of cases, and disease control was achieved by less than 35%. Study-wide results and limits: Researchers report tumor-derived TCR clones expanding in blood after radiotherapy plus ipilimumab. Early blood T cell clone dynamics reportedly forecast response best, with interferon-beta.

Germline CDR1 reads MNHNS; CDR2 reads SASEGT. Between the trimmed V and J ends, which lost 5 bases and 13 bases, there was a span of 9 bases. The CDR3 extends over 11 amino acids. A note on this clone: The target antigen is unknown.

Profiled with immunoSEQ multiplex PCR; TCRdb holds only in-frame clones, not every one. Of tens of thousands of clones in the sample, about four fifths were seen once. V usage is TRBV6-1 and J usage is TRBJ1-6; D gene unclear. The sequenced sample was peripheral blood, obtained from a patient treated with radiotherapy plus ipilimumab. This clonotype originated in a human donor with non-small cell lung cancer who had stable disease on radiotherapy plus ipilimumab. CDR3 region: CASSQRSPLHF. CDR3 coding DNA: TGTGCCAGCAGTCAGAGGTCGCCCCTCCACTTT.